These 29 T cell receptor beta chains were all obtained from the same sample, sequenced in a study of blood T cells in healthy people across ages (dated by TCRdb to the mid-2010s). Library prep was done by 5' RACE. Sequencing was carried out with an Illumina HiSeq 2500. A second roughly 6 to 12 cycle PCR used a sample-barcoded 5' primer and a J-beta primer mix. TCRdb redid the processing of the public reads, applying fastp at Q25 and MiXCR, and retained in-frame beta chains. Rows with one shared CDR3 protein collapse into an entry with the most common genes and DNA. The sample profile shows 870,000 or so distinct CDR3 sequences; around 30% of them were found once. Together, the top ten hold 17% of the sample. Sequencing was carried out using blood. The receptor set was obtained from a woman older than 75 in good health.

In this sample, this clonotype turned up a few times. The chain has TRBV6-2 or TRBV6-3 and TRBJ1-1; D gene uncertain. Germline V gene data show CDR1 as MNHEY and CDR2 as SVGEGT. The CDR3 runs to 13 residues. V was shortened by 2 bases and J by 5 bases, with 9 bases between the two germline ends. This CDR3 reads CASSYGRETEAFF. Written as DNA, the CDR3 is TGTGCCAGCAGTTACGGACGGGAGACTGAAGCTTTCTTT.

Concerning this clonotype itself: This may come from a read error, since a much larger clone is one base off. This rearrangement joins TRBV28 to TRBJ2-7, with D perhaps matching TRBD1 (6 bases). Germline V gene lookup returns CDR1 MDHEN and CDR2 SYDVKM. The CDR3 runs to 14 residues. The germline V and J ends were trimmed by 6 bases and 3 bases, with 15 bases remaining between them. The CDR3 spells CASREQGEGYEQYF. The CDR3 DNA follows: TGTGCCAGCAGGGAACAGGGAGAGGGCTACGAGCAGTACTTC.

This clonotype was picked up many times. CDR3 loop: CASSLGGLRYEQFF. The CDR3 DNA sequence: TGTGCCAGCAGCTTAGGGGGGCTTCGCTATGAGCAGTTCTTC. The chain carries TRBV11-2 and TRBJ2-1; D is possibly TRBD1 (6 bases). Germline-derived CDR1 and CDR2 are SGHAT and FQNNGV. This CDR3 spans 14 amino acids. With 1 base removed from V and 8 bases from J, the gap between germline ends came to 12 bases.

The rearrangement links TRBV7-2 to TRBJ1-5; D unresolved. The CDR3 is 15 amino acids. The V and J ends lost 1 base and 4 bases respectively, with 11 bases between them. From germline, CDR1 is SGHTA and CDR2 FQGNSA. DNA for the CDR3: TGTGCCAGCAGCTTAGATAAGGGCACAAATCAGCCCCAGCATTTT. It yields the protein CASSLDKGTNQPQHF.

In its sample, this clonotype was seen many times. The rearrangement links TRBV29-1 to TRBJ2-7; D assignment may be TRBD1 or TRBD2 (5 bases each). Per germline, CDR1 SQVTM and CDR2 ANQGSEA. The CDR3 has 12 amino acids. V lost 7 bases and J 2 bases, leaving 12 bases between the germline ends. CDR3 residues: CSAGDGAYEQYF. The CDR3, as DNA: TGCAGCGCCGGGGACGGAGCCTACGAGCAGTACTTC.

This clonotype was seen repeatedly, ten times or more. The chain is built from TRBV10-2 and TRBJ2-7; 7 positions match TRBD2. This CDR3 has 15 amino acids. Germline V gene lookup returns CDR1 WSHSY and CDR2 SAAADI. The J segment lost 1 base and the V segment lost 4 bases, leaving 7 bases of the junction unmatched. Written as DNA, the CDR3 is TGCGCCAGCAGTGGTGGGAGGGTAGGGTCCTACGAGCAGTACTTC. It translates to CASSGGRVGSYEQYF.

V and J are TRBV27 and TRBJ2-3; D unclear. V lost 1 base, J lost 2 bases, and 4 bases lay in between. The CDR3 covers 13 residues. Germline CDR1 and CDR2: MNHEY and SMNVEV (reference sequence). This CDR3 is CASSLFPTDTQYF. CDR3 DNA sequence: TGTGCCAGCAGTTTATTCCCCACAGATACGCAGTATTTT.

This clonotype was seen many times. The chain recombines TRBV5-1 with TRBJ2-6; D not certain. From germline, CDR1 is SGHRS and CDR2 YFSETQ. The V end was cut by 3 bases, the J end by 2 bases, with 9 bases between. This CDR3 spans 15 amino acids. The CDR3 reads CASSSKSAGANVLTF. CDR3 coding DNA: TGCGCCAGCAGCTCGAAGTCGGCTGGGGCCAACGTCCTGACTTTC.

This clonotype appeared many times. DNA for the CDR3: TGTGCCAGCAGTCCCCACCAGGGCACAGATACGCAGTATTTT. This encodes CASSPHQGTDTQYF. This chain uses TRBV12-3 or TRBV12-4 with TRBJ2-3, with D uncertain. CDR3 length equals 14 residues. V gave up 5 bases and J gave up 1 base, with 10 bases separating them.

This clonotype was counted a few times. V and J are TRBV18 and TRBJ2-7, with D possibly matching TRBD2 (6 bases). The germline gives CDR1 KGHSH, CDR2 LQKENI. The CDR3 contains 13 residues. Trimming cost V 6 bases and J 3 bases, with 12 bases left between them. The CDR3 DNA reads TGTGCCAGCTCTACGGGAGATCGCTACGAGCAGTACTTC. Translation: CASSTGDRYEQYF.

To note about this clonotype: One base away lies a much larger clone, so this may be a sequencing read error. V usage is TRBV20-1 and J usage is TRBJ2-5; 8 bases line up with TRBD2. CDR3 length equals 15 residues. Germline V gene data show CDR1 as DFQATT and CDR2 as SNEGSKA (reference sequence). The V segment lost 5 bases and the J segment 2 bases; nucleotides outside the gene matches: 10. This chain's CDR3 is CSAAKAGDLQETQYF. DNA of the CDR3: TGCAGTGCTGCAAAAGCGGGGGACCTTCAAGAGACCCAGTACTTC.

V usage is TRBV9 and J usage is TRBJ2-1; either TRBD1 or TRBD2 may fit D (5 bases each). Per the germline V gene, CDR1 is SGDLS and CDR2 is YYNGEE. This CDR3 is built from 17 residues. Trimming stripped 4 bases from V and 6 bases from J, with 23 bases between. The CDR3 sequence is CASSLTGPLIRPNEQFF. The CDR3 DNA sequence: TGTGCCAGCAGCCTCACGGGACCCCTCATTCGACCCAATGAGCAGTTCTTC.

At least ten counts were recorded for this clonotype. The gene calls are TRBV6-5 and TRBJ2-7; TRBD1 agrees at 10 bases. Per germline, CDR1 MNHEY and CDR2 SVGAGI. V shed 6 bases, J shed 2 bases, and the junction held 4 bases outside the gene matches. The CDR3 sequence is 14 residues long. In nucleotides, the CDR3 is TGTGCCAGCAGCCGGGACAGGGGAGCCTACGAGCAGTACTTC. Translated: CASSRDRGAYEQYF.

Only a few counts were recorded for this clonotype. V is TRBV7-2 and J is TRBJ2-2; 8 bases match TRBD1. After removal of 6 bases from V and 0 bases from J, the junction contained 12 bases not matched to a gene. The CDR3 contains 18 residues. CDR1 and CDR2 (germline): SGHTA, FQGNSA. CDR3 amino acids: CASRRQGALSANTGELFF. The DNA for the CDR3 is TGTGCCAGCAGGCGCCAGGGGGCCCTGAGTGCGAACACCGGGGAGCTGTTTTTT.

The rearrangement uses TRBV5-1 and TRBJ2-3; 8 bases line up with TRBD2. Germline V lookup: CDR1 SGHRS, CDR2 YFSETQ. This CDR3 is 15 amino acids long. V lost 4 bases and J lost 6; bases outside the gene matches: 10. CDR3 residues: CASSLGLGEMDTQYF. The CDR3 nucleotides are TGCGCCAGCAGCCTGGGACTAGGGGAAATGGATACGCAGTATTTT. The whole variable domain, filled in from reference TRBV5-1 and TRBJ2-3, reads KAGVTQTPRYLIKTRGQQVTLSCSPISGHRSVSWYQQTPGQGLQFLFEYFSETQRNKGNFPGRFSGRQFSNSRSEMNVSTLELGDSALYLCASSLGLGEMDTQYFGPGTRLTVL.

This clonotype showed up just once. Being one base from a much bigger clone, this may be a read error. This chain connects TRBV7-2 to TRBJ2-3; the match to TRBD2 covers 8 bases. The CDR3 extends over 16 amino acids. Germline V gene lookup returns CDR1 SGHTA and CDR2 FQGNSA. The CDR3 spells CANSLASLAGTDTQYF. CDR3 nucleotides: TGTGCCAACAGCTTAGCGTCACTAGCGGGCACAGATACGCAGTATTTT.

This chain links TRBV24-1 with TRBJ2-2; D is tentatively TRBD1 or TRBD2 (6 bases each). The CDR3 runs to 19 residues. The germline V gene encodes CDR1 KGHDR and CDR2 SFDVKD. Trimming removed 3 bases from V and 0 bases from J, with 19 bases in between. CDR3 nucleotides: TGTGCCACCAGTGATGGGGGCTATCGGGGGCCTCCGAACACCGGGGAGCTGTTTTTT. This encodes CATSDGGYRGPPNTGELFF.

The V call is TRBV5-1, the J call TRBJ1-1; 7 nucleotides line up with TRBD1. Germline CDR1 is SGHRS and CDR2 is YFSETQ. The CDR3 sequence is 16 residues long. The J segment lost 6 bases and the V segment lost 4 bases, leaving 15 bases of the junction unmatched. CDR3 in DNA: TGCGCCAGCAGCGAACGCTGGGGAGTAGGGGGCTCTGAAGCTTTCTTT. Translation: CASSERWGVGGSEAFF.

This clonotype occurred many times. The chain is built from TRBV20-1 and TRBJ2-7; 9 nucleotides agree with TRBD1. The CDR3 runs 15 residues. The V gene's germline CDR1 is DFQATT and CDR2 SNEGSKA (reference sequence). Unmatched junction bases numbered 6, after V lost 1 base and J lost 2 bases. CDR3 region: CSARGGQGGTYEQYF. The CDR3 coding sequence is TGCAGTGCTAGAGGGGGACAGGGAGGAACCTACGAGCAGTACTTC.

This clonotype was observed a few times. J is TRBJ2-7 and V is TRBV28; no definite D call. Between the trimmed V and J ends, which lost 7 bases and 6 bases, there was a span of 10 bases. The CDR3 extends over 11 amino acids. Germline values: CDR1 MDHEN, CDR2 SYDVKM. The CDR3 DNA sequence: TGTGCCAGCAAGGGTCTAGGCGAGCAGTACTTC. Translation gives CASKGLGEQYF.

This clonotype showed up many times. The chain is built from TRBV5-1 and TRBJ1-6; D remains unclear. The germline gives CDR1 SGHRS, CDR2 YFSETQ. The CDR3 length is 13 residues. The ends were cut back, 3 bases at V and 8 bases at J, with 9 bases in the middle. The CDR3: CASSSSKDSPLHF. The CDR3 coding sequence is TGCGCCAGCAGCTCTTCCAAGGATTCACCCCTCCACTTT.

This clonotype was observed at least ten times. This rearrangement joins TRBV24-1 to TRBJ2-1, with 7 bases that match TRBD1. V was clipped by 3 bases and J by 7 bases; unmatched bases: 8. This CDR3 has 15 residues. Germline V gene data show CDR1 as KGHDR and CDR2 as SFDVKD. The CDR3: CATSDTGTVGNEQFF. In DNA, the CDR3 is TGTGCCACCAGTGATACCGGGACAGTCGGGAATGAGCAGTTCTTC.

The rearrangement joins TRBV20-1 to TRBJ2-3; TRBD1 is a possible D gene (6 bases). Germline V gene sequence: CDR1 DFQATT, CDR2 SNEGSKA (reference sequence). V dropped 3 bases and J dropped 2 bases, with 18 bases sitting between them. The CDR3 length is 16 residues. The DNA of the CDR3 is TGCAGTGCTAGGAAGGGGACCAGGGGAATCACAGATACGCAGTATTTT. Translated: CSARKGTRGITDTQYF.

On this clonotype: This may stem from a read error, because a much larger clone lies one nucleotide away. The chain has TRBV15 and TRBJ2-1; D may be TRBD1 (6 bases). Germline CDR1 and CDR2: LNHNV and YYDKDF (reference sequence). This CDR3 has 14 residues. Trimming stripped 0 bases from V and 13 bases from J, with 16 bases between. The CDR3 reads CATSREGTRETQFF. The CDR3 nucleotides are TGTGCCACCAGCAGAGAAGGGACACGAGAGACCCAGTTCTTC. The full variable domain, rest sourced from reference TRBV15 and TRBJ2-1, is DAMVIQNPRYQVTQFGKPVTLSCSQTLNHNVMYWYQQKSSQAPKLLFHYYDKDFNNEADTPDNFQSRRPNTSFCFLDIRSPGLGDTAMYLCATSREGTRETQFFGPGTRLTVL.

With regard to this clonotype: A much larger clone is a single base away; this may be a read error. The genes are TRBV15 and TRBJ2-1; D assignment may be TRBD1 or TRBD2 (5 bases each). Germline CDR1 LNHNV, CDR2 YYDKDF (reference sequence). Trimming removed 11 bases at V and 4 bases at J, with 12 bases between. The CDR3 runs to 12 residues. DNA for the CDR3: TGTGCCGCCGGGGCAAGGTACAATGAGCAGTTCTTC. It is translated as CAAGARYNEQFF.

The chain combines TRBV7-2 with TRBJ2-5; no clear D gene. There are 11 residues in the CDR3. The germline V gene has CDR1 SGHTA and CDR2 FQGNSA. V lost 11 bases and J 2 bases, leaving 9 bases between the germline ends. Written as DNA, the CDR3 is TGTGCCTGGAAACAGCAAGAGACCCAGTACTTC. Translation gives CAWKQQETQYF.

Remarks on this clonotype: A read error is possible here, since a much larger clone lies one base away. The CDR3 DNA sequence: TGTGCCAGCAGTGGCCAATGGAGTCTTGATGGCTACACCTTC. Its protein is CASSGQWSLDGYTF. This sequence joins TRBV2 and TRBJ1-2; unclear D gene. CDR1 is SNHLY and CDR2 is FYNNEI in the germline V gene. The CDR3 runs to 14 residues. V was pared by 4 bases and J by 6 bases, with 15 bases between.

This clonotype was observed a handful of times. The chain is built from TRBV7-8 and TRBJ1-1; unclear D gene. The CDR3 length is 15 residues. Germline V gene sequence: CDR1 SGHVS, CDR2 FQNEAQ. The V end was cut by 2 bases, the J end by 3 bases, with 13 bases between. The chain's CDR3 is CASSLSLAGDTEAFF. CDR3 coding DNA: TGTGCCAGCAGCTTAAGTTTAGCGGGCGACACTGAAGCTTTCTTT.

This CDR3 reads CASSRTTGVDSPLHF. The DNA of the CDR3 is TGCGCCAGCAGCCGGACGACAGGGGTGGATTCACCCCTCCACTTT. This chain connects TRBV5-1 to TRBJ1-6, with 8 bases aligning to TRBD1. The germline gives CDR1 SGHRS, CDR2 YFSETQ. The length of the CDR3 is 15 residues. V was clipped by 4 bases and J by 8 bases; unmatched bases: 8.